This paragraph reports one T cell receptor (beta chain). The antigen is not known. CDR1 is SGDLS, CDR2 YYNGEE, per germline. The CDR3 loop spans 16 amino acids. Trimming cost V 4 bases and J 7 bases, with 20 bases left between them. The data belong to a study of T cells after yellow fever vaccination. About the research overall: Each low-cell-number fraction was prepared by means of SMART-Seq v4 Ultra Low Input. Study-level findings and limits: Once the booster was given, most primary-vaccination clones reappeared, at more than 95% for CD4 and over 75% for CD8.

Template switching with 5'RACE generated the TCR cDNA and added a universal primer site and UMIs. Via MiXCR, TCRdb re-called the 5' RACE reads, giving one row per CDR3 protein. The table lists 500,000 to 650,000 distinct CDR3 sequences, approximately 13% of them singletons. The source was PBMCs, collected on the day of the yellow fever booster vaccination. The rearrangement joins TRBV9 to TRBJ2-2, with D perhaps TRBD1 or TRBD2 (6 bases each). The clonotype was recovered from a young man who received the YFV17D yellow fever vaccine. CDR3 residues: CASSNSAGGGIGELFF. Here the CDR3 DNA reads TGTGCCAGCAGCAACTCCGCCGGAGGGGGGATCGGGGAGCTGTTTTTT. Complete variable domain (other parts from reference TRBV9 and TRBJ2-2): DSGVTQTPKHLITATGQRVTLRCSPRSGDLSVYWYQQSLDQGLQFLIQYYNGEERAKGNILERFSAQQFPDLHSELNLSSLELGDSALYFCASSNSAGGGIGELFFGEGSRLTVL.